One T cell receptor (beta chain) is described in this entry. This sample stems from a study of blood T cell repertoires in COVID-19. Study-wide background: PBMCs, B-cell-depleted T cells, or T cells provided the cDNA or gDNA that made up the material.

Source study methods: For nucleated cells, counts were estimated from reference gene primer amplification. Profiling relied on immunoSEQ multiplex PCR, and the TCRdb table lists in-frame clones only, not all of them. The V and J calls and clone size come from that table; D and trimming were worked out from the DNA. The profile shows around 140,000 clones, 85% to 90% of them singletons. Material for sequencing was peripheral blood. This TCR came from a woman aged 55-75 years with acute or convalescent COVID-19.

The CDR3 loop reads CASSKTGGLGHQPQHF. CDR3 DNA: TGTGCCAGTAGTAAGACAGGGGGCCTCGGTCATCAGCCCCAGCATTTT. This chain uses TRBV19 with TRBJ1-5, with 10 positions matching TRBD1. The ends lost 4 bases at V and 5 bases at J; junction bases unmatched: 8. The CDR3 has 16 amino acids. The V gene's germline CDR1 is LNHDA and CDR2 SQIVND (reference sequence).